Listed below are T cell receptor beta chains from one sample, sequenced in a study of vaccination and CD4 T cells after COVID-19. MiXCR, applied by TCRdb to the PCR reads, yields one record per CDR3 protein. The table lists 20,000 to 25,000 distinct CDR3 sequences, around a third of them singletons. No antigens are known for them. The source material was CD4+ T cells from blood, cultured in vitro, sampled about 7 months after SARS-CoV-2 vaccination. The receptors come from a human donor who had recovered from COVID-19. Each CDR3 is given with its conserved first and last residue. A D gene is named only where the DNA matches it firmly. Only some rows state a clone size, as once, few, many or a class for expanded clones.

j_call clone_size d_call v_call cdr3_nt cdr3_aa
TRBJ2-1 . . TRBV6-2/TRBV6-3 TGTGCCAGCAGTTACGCGTATGAGCAGTTCTTC CASSYAYEQFF
TRBJ2-1 . TRBD1 TRBV5-4 TGTGCCAGCAGCTTGAGACAGGGGGGAGAGAATGAGCAGTTCTTC CASSLRQGGENEQFF
TRBJ1-4 . . TRBV20-1 TGCAGTGCTTCTCAGCAGGGGCGCGATGAAAAACTGTTTTTT CSASQQGRDEKLFF
TRBJ1-5 . . TRBV10-3 TGTGCCATCAGTGGAGGGGGTGGGAATCAGCCCCAGCATTTT CAISGGGGNQPQHF
TRBJ2-7 few . TRBV7-2 TGTGCCAGCAGCTACGGTTGGGGGGACTACGAGCAGTACTTC CASSYGWGDYEQYF
TRBJ1-1 . . TRBV7-9 TGTGCCAGCAGCTTACAGGGGAACACTGAAGCTTTCTTT CASSLQGNTEAFF
TRBJ1-5 . . TRBV19 TGTGCCAGTAGTCCCGACAGGTCCCAGCCCCAGCATTTT CASSPDRSQPQHF
TRBJ2-5 . TRBD2 TRBV7-9 TGTGCCAGCAGCCCGCAGCGATCGGCGGGGGAGCAAGAGACCCAGTACTTC CASSPQRSAGEQETQYF
TRBJ1-2 few . TRBV7-2 TGTGCCAGCAGCTTTCGGGGCCTCTATGGCTACACCTTC CASSFRGLYGYTF
TRBJ1-5 . . TRBV29-1 TGCAGCGCCCAAGCCACCAATCAGCCCCAGCATTTT CSAQATNQPQHF
TRBJ1-1 . TRBD1 TRBV2 TGTGCCAGCGGTGGACAGGGCTACACTGAAGCTTTCTTT CASGGQGYTEAFF